One T cell receptor beta chain is described in this entry. Its specificity is not known. The data belong to a study of cytomegalovirus exposure and HLA in healthy donors. This CDR3 comprises 14 residues. The V gene end was trimmed by 0 bases and the J gene end by 9 bases; junction bases not matched to a gene: 3. CDR1 and CDR2 from the germline V gene are SGHRS and YFSETQ. Whole-study findings and limits: The authors later linked a missense DCLRE1C variant to TCR beta V- and J-gene trimming.

PCR employed 60 Vbeta and 13 Jbeta primers. Method: immunoSEQ multiplex PCR; TCRdb's copy keeps in-frame clones and lacks some. The sample consists of around 85,000 clones, about four fifths of them appearing once. This sequence joins TRBV5-1 and TRBJ1-6, with 7 bases lining up with TRBD1. This sequence was found in a man aged 50-59 years in good health and CMV-seropositive. Input material: PBMCs. The CDR3 DNA is TGCGCCAGCAGCTTGGACAGGGGCCCTTCACCCCTCCACTTT. It yields the protein CASSLDRGPSPLHF.